Listed below are T cell receptor beta chains from one sample, sequenced in a study of blood T cell dynamics during melanoma immunotherapy. Clones were read by immunoSEQ multiplex PCR, and TCRdb kept only the in-frame ones, dropping some. The sample has 8,500 to 11,000 clones, 86% seen once. The sample here was blood, taken from a patient treated with checkpoint blockade. The receptors stem from a human donor with melanoma. CDR3s leave out the opening cysteine and the closing phenylalanine or tryptophan. The order of the fields is V gene, CDR3 protein.

TRBV6-5,ASSRGLRDTQY
TRBV7-9,ASSLGWADWNTEAF
TRBV28,ASSPGTSGTYEQY
TRBV7-9,ASSPDRYEQY
TRBV7-6,ASSGGPGSGNTIY
TRBV11-2,ASSLNGWAAYEQY
TRBV14,ASSPGTGGTGELF
TRBV9,ASSSYRGHTGELF
TRBV7-8,ASSLGGLGTEAF
TRBV6-1,ASSGDSPNYGYT
TRBV5-1,ASSLGTGGNTEAF
TRBV7-2,ASSSDLWGTEAF
TRBV5-8,ASSLNLGSTDTQY
TRBV5-6,ASSLSRGGQGRAGELF
TRBV10-2,ASHTGGIGDTQY
TRBV9,ASSVGRQGNGYT
TRBV5-1,ASSLAGFQPQH
TRBV5-4,ASLRNQPQH
TRBV5-8,ASSPSPDRVYTDTQY
TRBV2,ASSDGGGTGGGYT
TRBV27,ASSLFGLREFTDTQY
TRBV25-1,ASSALRPSERETQY
TRBV28,ASSLTVTGVSTGELF
TRBV7-9,ASSLVLSNSAGHYEQY
TRBV6-4,ASSDSSDTGELF
TRBV9,ASSVASLSYEQY
TRBV6-6,ASSYLSRANTEAF
TRBV27,ASSLSTGTSGRETQY
TRBV7-9,ASSQGSRDDYT
TRBV27,ASSSRTGGRGNTIY
TRBV28,ASSLAEGASGDTQY
TRBV7-9,ASSWGGWNTEAF
TRBV6-1,ASSESGVLGTDTQY
TRBV6-5,ASSPRSNQPQH
TRBV27,ASSPLGVAYEQY
TRBV19,ASSITPTPFQETQY
TRBV25-1,ASSDANRGPSYEQY
TRBV5-1,ASSFRDSEKLEAF
TRBV7-2,ASSARVGTEAF
TRBV11-2,ASSLGTTQIAF
TRBV21-1,ASSIRSGGVGTRPYEQY
TRBV6-5,ASSYSWGQPQH
TRBV5-1,ASSLEPGYGYT
TRBV9,ASSEGAGPSTDTQY
TRBV29-1,SVEYMGTPGGTQY
TRBV28,ASSQQGSPSYEQY
TRBV19,ASSIGTGGASAF
TRBV5-1,ASSLDRAKPAQH
TRBV16,ASSQSGTGGSGYT
TRBV18,ASSPQWNTEAF
TRBV19,ASSPRGYEQY
TRBV4-3,ASSQDPAGTGSSYGYT
TRBV19,ASSGGRQGASNEQF
TRBV11-2,ASSLEFRRAEAF
TRBV4-2,ASSQDRKADPSYEQY